The present T cell receptor (beta chain) was sequenced within a study of T cells in Graves' hyperthyroidism and ophthalmopathy. This clonotype has at least ten counts. Trimming stripped 5 bases from V and 1 base from J, with 11 bases between. This CDR3 is 14 amino acids long. The germline V gene has CDR1 MNHEY and CDR2 SMNVEV (reference sequence). Amplified TCR beta CDR3 regions derived from RNA transcripts. Initially, a first-round RT-PCR of the TCR CDR3 employed the HTBI primer set. TCRdb passed the multiplex PCR reads through MiXCR, listing each CDR3 protein once. The table lists more than 300,000 distinct CDR3 sequences, roughly 20% of them singletons, with 40% in the top ten.

Sequencing was performed on blood. The chain recombines TRBV27 with TRBJ1-1; D is perhaps TRBD1 (5 bases). The receptor's source is a man aged 18-30 years with Graves' ophthalmopathy. In DNA, the CDR3 is TGTGCCAGCAGTGCCGCAGGGAAGAACACTGAAGCTTTCTTT. It codes for CASSAAGKNTEAFF.